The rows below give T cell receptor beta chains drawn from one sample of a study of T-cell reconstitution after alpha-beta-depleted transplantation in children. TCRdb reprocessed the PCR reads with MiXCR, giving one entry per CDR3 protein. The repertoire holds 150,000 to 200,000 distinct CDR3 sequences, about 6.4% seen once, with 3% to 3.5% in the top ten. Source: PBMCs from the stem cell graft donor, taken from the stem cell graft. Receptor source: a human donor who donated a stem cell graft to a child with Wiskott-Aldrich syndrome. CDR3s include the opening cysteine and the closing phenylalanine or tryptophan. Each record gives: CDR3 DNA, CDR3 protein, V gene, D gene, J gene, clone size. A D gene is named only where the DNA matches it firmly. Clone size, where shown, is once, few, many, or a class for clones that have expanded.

DNA: TGCAGCGTTGAAGCCCCCGACAGGAGCTCCTACAATGAGCAGTTCTTC
CDR3: CSVEAPDRSSYNEQFF
V: TRBV29-1
D: .
J: TRBJ2-1
size: many

DNA: TGTGCCAGCAGTTTAATAGCCCGGGATTGGGAGACCCAGTACTTC
CDR3: CASSLIARDWETQYF
V: TRBV12-3/TRBV12-4
D: .
J: TRBJ2-5
size: many

DNA: TGTGCCAGCAGCCAAGCTGGTCAGCAAAATTCACCCCTCCACTTT
CDR3: CASSQAGQQNSPLHF
V: TRBV3-1
D: .
J: TRBJ1-6
size: few

DNA: TGTGCCAGCAGTTTAAAGGTAGCGGGTTCGAGGGAGCAGTACTTC
CDR3: CASSLKVAGSREQYF
V: TRBV28
D: TRBD2
J: TRBJ2-7
size: .

DNA: TGTGCCATCACCCCCGGAGCGGAGAGCACAGATACGCAGTATTTT
CDR3: CAITPGAESTDTQYF
V: TRBV10-3
D: .
J: TRBJ2-3
size: many

DNA: TGTGCCAGCAGGAGGGGGGAAGACTATGGCTACACCTTC
CDR3: CASRRGEDYGYTF
V: TRBV6-1
D: .
J: TRBJ1-2
size: many

DNA: TGCAGTGCTAGGGGCGGAGCTCAAGAGACCCAGTACTTC
CDR3: CSARGGAQETQYF
V: TRBV20-1
D: .
J: TRBJ2-5
size: many

DNA: TGTGCCATCAGCCCTGGTAGCATAAGGGGGTCGGAGACCCAGTACTTC
CDR3: CAISPGSIRGSETQYF
V: TRBV12-3/TRBV12-4
D: .
J: TRBJ2-5
size: .

DNA: TGTGCCAGCAGCACCGGGACTAGCGCCCCAGAGGAACTTTACGAGCAGTACTTC
CDR3: CASSTGTSAPEELYEQYF
V: TRBV21-1
D: .
J: TRBJ2-7
size: many

DNA: TGCAGTGCTAGATCCTTGGGACAGGGAAGCTATGGCTACACCTTC
CDR3: CSARSLGQGSYGYTF
V: TRBV20-1
D: TRBD1
J: TRBJ1-2
size: many

DNA: TGTGCCAGCAGCTCAACCTTAGGGGTGACAGGAAGGACCCAGTACTTC
CDR3: CASSSTLGVTGRTQYF
V: TRBV7-8
D: .
J: TRBJ2-5
size: many

DNA: TGTGCCAGCAGCCTCCCTAGCGGGGGGCCCACCGGGGAGCTGTTTTTT
CDR3: CASSLPSGGPTGELFF
V: TRBV7-9
D: TRBD2
J: TRBJ2-2
size: few

DNA: TGTGCCAGCGCCCACGGGAGATATGGCTACACCTTC
CDR3: CASAHGRYGYTF
V: TRBV7-9
D: .
J: TRBJ1-2
size: .

DNA: TGTGCCAGCAGTCTAGGGGATGGCTACACCTTC
CDR3: CASSLGDGYTF
V: TRBV6-6
D: .
J: TRBJ1-2
size: many

DNA: TGTGCCTTCTGTTTAACCCGGGACAGGGGCCCGATGAGGTATGAGCAGTTCTTC
CDR3: CAFCLTRDRGPMRYEQFF
V: TRBV2
D: TRBD1
J: TRBJ2-1
size: .

DNA: TGCAGTGCTAGAATTCCGGGGACGGGCAATCAGCCCCAGCATTTT
CDR3: CSARIPGTGNQPQHF
V: TRBV20-1
D: .
J: TRBJ1-5
size: many

DNA: TGCAGTGCTCTAGGATTTGCCTCTGGAAACACCATATATTTT
CDR3: CSALGFASGNTIYF
V: TRBV20-1
D: .
J: TRBJ1-3
size: .

DNA: TGTGCCAGCAGTTCTCGTGGCTTAGGCAATCAGCCCCAGCATTTT
CDR3: CASSSRGLGNQPQHF
V: TRBV12-3/TRBV12-4
D: .
J: TRBJ1-5
size: many

DNA: TGTGCCAGCTCACCACCAGGCAGGTCTTTAGGCTACACCTTC
CDR3: CASSPPGRSLGYTF
V: TRBV18
D: .
J: TRBJ1-2
size: .

DNA: TGTGCCAGCAGCTTATTGGCGGGAGGAGTTGGGGGCACAGATACGCAGTATTTT
CDR3: CASSLLAGGVGGTDTQYF
V: TRBV11-2
D: TRBD2
J: TRBJ2-3
size: many

DNA: TGCGCCAGCAGCACTCCCGGGACTAGCGGGAGCGGAAGGTCCTACGAGCAGTACTTC
CDR3: CASSTPGTSGSGRSYEQYF
V: TRBV5-1
D: TRBD2
J: TRBJ2-7
size: many

DNA: TGCAGTGCTAGACGGACAGGGATAGAGACCCAGTACTTC
CDR3: CSARRTGIETQYF
V: TRBV20-1
D: TRBD1
J: TRBJ2-5
size: many